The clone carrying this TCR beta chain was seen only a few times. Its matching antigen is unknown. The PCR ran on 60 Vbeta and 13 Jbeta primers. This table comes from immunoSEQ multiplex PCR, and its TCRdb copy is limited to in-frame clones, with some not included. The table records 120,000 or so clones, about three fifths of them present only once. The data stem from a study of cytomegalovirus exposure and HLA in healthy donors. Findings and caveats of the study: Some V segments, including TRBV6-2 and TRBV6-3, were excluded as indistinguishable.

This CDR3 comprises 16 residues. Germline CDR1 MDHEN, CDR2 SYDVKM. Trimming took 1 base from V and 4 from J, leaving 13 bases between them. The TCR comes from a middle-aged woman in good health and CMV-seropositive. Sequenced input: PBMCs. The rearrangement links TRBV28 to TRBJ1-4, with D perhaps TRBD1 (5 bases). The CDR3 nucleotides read TGTGCCAGCAGTTTATTCCAGGGAGCGGGTAATGAAAAACTGTTTTTT. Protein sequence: CASSLFQGAGNEKLFF.